This TCR beta chain was captured by sequencing in a study of blood T cell repertoires in COVID-19. Study summary: From the United States, Italy and Spain came samples of acute and convalescent COVID-19. PBMCs, B-cell-depleted T cells, or T cells were the source of the cDNA or gDNA that made up the material.

This clone was counted once. As handled by the study authors: Estimates of nucleated cell counts were drawn from the amplification of reference gene primers. The assay was immunoSEQ multiplex PCR, and TCRdb's table has in-frame clones only and misses some. The DNA gave D and trimming, while V, J and clone size come from that table. The sample records 20,000 to 25,000 clones, about three quarters being singletons. Unmatched junction bases numbered 3, after V lost 1 base and J lost 4 bases. This CDR3 comprises 15 residues. Germline CDR1 LGHNA, CDR2 YSLEER. What was sequenced was peripheral blood. The clonotype was recovered from a man in his sixties with active COVID-19. V usage is TRBV4-3 and J usage is TRBJ1-4; 7 bases align to TRBD1. Here the CDR3 DNA reads TGCGCCAGCAGCCAAGGGACAGGAGTTAATGAAAAACTGTTTTTT. Translated, it gives CASSQGTGVNEKLFF.